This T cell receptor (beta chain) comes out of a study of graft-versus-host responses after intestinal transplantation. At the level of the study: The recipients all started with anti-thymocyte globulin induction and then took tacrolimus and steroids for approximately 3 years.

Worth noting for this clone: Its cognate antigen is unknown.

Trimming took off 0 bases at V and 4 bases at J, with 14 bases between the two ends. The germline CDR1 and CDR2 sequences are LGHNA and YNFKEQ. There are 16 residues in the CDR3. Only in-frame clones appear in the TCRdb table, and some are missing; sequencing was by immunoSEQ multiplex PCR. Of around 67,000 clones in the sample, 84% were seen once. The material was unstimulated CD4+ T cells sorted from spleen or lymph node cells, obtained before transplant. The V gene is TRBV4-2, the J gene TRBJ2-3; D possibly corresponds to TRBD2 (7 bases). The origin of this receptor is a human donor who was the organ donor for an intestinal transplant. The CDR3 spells CASSQDSTGGADTQYF. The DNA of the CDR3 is TGTGCCAGCAGCCAAGATTCGACGGGGGGCGCAGATACGCAGTATTTT.